The TCR beta chain described here comes from a study of T-cell memory formation after mild COVID-19 (dated by TCRdb to about 2021). Study-level background: TCR sequence clusters from the two donors were largely donor specific. In two donors, T-cell clones that expanded and contracted after mild COVID-19 were followed by sequencing TCRalpha and TCRbeta repertoires longitudinally. Two young, previously healthy adult volunteers, one female and one male, were included in the cohort.

Of note for this clonotype: The antigen it binds to is not known. No quality values exist for individual bases; no much larger clone is one base distant.

Ficoll-Paque density gradient centrifugation was the method used to isolate PBMCs. V ends up 6 bases short and J 5 bases short, with an unmatched junction base count of 15. From cysteine to phenylalanine, the CDR3 is 15 amino acids long. Just the 45-base CDR3 DNA is kept, in frame starting at base 1. The germline V gene (reference sequence) specifies DFQATT as CDR1 and SNEGSKA as CDR2. The full study reports these points: Some responding clones were detected in pre-infection memory, which suggested that pre-existing cross-reactive memory T cells had joined the SARS-CoV-2 response. Contracting CD4+ clones were located mainly in the CM and EM memory subsets, whereas CD8+ clones were found to be enriched in EMRA. The study included only a couple of mild cases, and larger cohorts that include severe cases with pre-infection samples were judged to be necessary. SARS-CoV-2 specificity of the second-wave clones peaking on day 37 was not confirmed. Balanced CD4/CD8 phenotypes were observed for clones contracting from day 15 to 85, whereas a bias towards CD4+ was observed for a second wave of clones expanding from day 15 to 37.

TCRdb lists the instrument as Illumina NovaSeq 6000. TCRalpha and TCRbeta cDNA libraries were built by 5'RACE with constant-segment primers, adding sample barcodes and unique molecular identifiers. RNA was extracted from every sample with Trizol reagent. Amplification of the libraries took two PCR steps, and the second step added a second sample barcode plus Illumina TruSeq adapters. Sequencing of libraries was performed on an Illumina NovaSeq with 2 x 150 bp paired-end reads. In the authors' own workflow: The reads were demultiplexed and collapsed into UMI-guided consensus sequences using migec v1.2.7. Using mixcr v2.1.11, the UMI consensuses were aligned to TRA and TRB V and J templates and assembled into clonotypes. Clonotypes were classified as expanded or contracted when called significant by both edgeR and NoisET, with noise models trained on biological replicates. For edgeR calls, the thresholds were a false discovery rate-adjusted p below 0.01 and a log2 fold-change of 1. As an exploratory analysis of dynamics, PCA with hierarchical clustering was applied to max-normalized trajectories of the 1000 most abundant clonotypes. Separately sequenced CD4+ and CD8+ repertoires were used to assign the CD4 or CD8 phenotype of responding clones. TCRdb itself trimmed the public reads at Q25 with fastp, ran MiXCR and retained productive beta chains. Each entry is one CDR3 protein sequence, shown with its most common DNA and genes. TCRdb, not the authors, supplied the V and J calls. The sample includes about 340,000 distinct CDR3 sequences, with 10% to 15% observed a single time. About a fifth of the sample rests with the top ten.

The TCR originated in a man aged 18 to 30 who had mild COVID-19 (a few samples of this study predate the infection). The sample titles of this study are shuffled in the database, so cell type and time point are left out; the donor was told from shared clones. Recombination connected TRBV20-1 to TRBJ2-5; 7 nucleotides in the junction match TRBD1. The sequencing input was PBMCs or a T cell subset sorted from them (not recorded which). The DNA reads TGCAGTGCCCGAACGTGGACCAGGGGGTCCGAGACCCAGTACTTC. Its translation is CSARTWTRGSETQYF.